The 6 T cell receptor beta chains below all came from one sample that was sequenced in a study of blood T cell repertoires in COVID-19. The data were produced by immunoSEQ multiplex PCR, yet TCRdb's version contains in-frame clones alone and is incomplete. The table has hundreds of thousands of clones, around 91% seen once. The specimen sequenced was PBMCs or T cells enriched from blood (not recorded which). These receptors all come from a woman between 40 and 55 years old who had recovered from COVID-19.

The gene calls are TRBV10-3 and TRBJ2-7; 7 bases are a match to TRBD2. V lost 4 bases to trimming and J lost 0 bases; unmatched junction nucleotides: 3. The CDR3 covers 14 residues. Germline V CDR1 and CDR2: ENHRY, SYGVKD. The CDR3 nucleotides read TGTGCCATCAGTGGGGGCGGGGGCTCCTACGAGCAGTACTTC. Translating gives CAISGGGGSYEQYF.

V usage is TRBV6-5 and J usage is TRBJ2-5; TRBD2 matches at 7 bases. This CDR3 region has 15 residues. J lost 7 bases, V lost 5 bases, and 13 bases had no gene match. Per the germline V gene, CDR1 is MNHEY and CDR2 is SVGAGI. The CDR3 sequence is CASSTTGGGDGTQYF. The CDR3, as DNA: TGTGCCAGCAGTACCACTGGGGGGGGAGATGGGACCCAGTACTTC.

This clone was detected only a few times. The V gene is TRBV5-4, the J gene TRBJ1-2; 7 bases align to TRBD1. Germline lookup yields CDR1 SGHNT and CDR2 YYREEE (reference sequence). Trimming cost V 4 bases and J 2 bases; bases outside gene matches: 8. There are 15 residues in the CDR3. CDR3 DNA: TGTGCCAGCAGCATTCCGGGACAGCAAAACTATGGCTACACCTTC. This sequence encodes CASSIPGQQNYGYTF.

In DNA, the CDR3 is TGTGCCAGCAGCTTAGACGGGAGGGTTGTAAATGAGCAGTTCTTC. This sequence encodes CASSLDGRVVNEQFF. The chain combines TRBV5-6 with TRBJ2-1, with 8 bases identical to TRBD2. The CDR3 length is 15 residues. V lost 2 bases, J lost 7 bases, and 8 bases stayed unmatched. The germline gives CDR1 SGHDT, CDR2 YYEEEE.

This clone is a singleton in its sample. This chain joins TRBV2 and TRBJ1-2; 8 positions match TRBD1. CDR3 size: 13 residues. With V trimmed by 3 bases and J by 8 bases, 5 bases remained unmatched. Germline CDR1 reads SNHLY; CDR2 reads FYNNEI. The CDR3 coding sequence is TGTGCCAGCAGTGAGACAGGGGTGGGAGGCTACACCTTC. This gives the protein CASSETGVGGYTF.

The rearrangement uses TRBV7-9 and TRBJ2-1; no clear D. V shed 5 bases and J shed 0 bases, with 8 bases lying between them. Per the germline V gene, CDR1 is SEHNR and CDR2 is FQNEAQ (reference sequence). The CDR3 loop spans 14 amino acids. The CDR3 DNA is TGTGCCAGCAGCCGCGGCAGCTCCTACAATGAGCAGTTCTTC. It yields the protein CASSRGSSYNEQFF.